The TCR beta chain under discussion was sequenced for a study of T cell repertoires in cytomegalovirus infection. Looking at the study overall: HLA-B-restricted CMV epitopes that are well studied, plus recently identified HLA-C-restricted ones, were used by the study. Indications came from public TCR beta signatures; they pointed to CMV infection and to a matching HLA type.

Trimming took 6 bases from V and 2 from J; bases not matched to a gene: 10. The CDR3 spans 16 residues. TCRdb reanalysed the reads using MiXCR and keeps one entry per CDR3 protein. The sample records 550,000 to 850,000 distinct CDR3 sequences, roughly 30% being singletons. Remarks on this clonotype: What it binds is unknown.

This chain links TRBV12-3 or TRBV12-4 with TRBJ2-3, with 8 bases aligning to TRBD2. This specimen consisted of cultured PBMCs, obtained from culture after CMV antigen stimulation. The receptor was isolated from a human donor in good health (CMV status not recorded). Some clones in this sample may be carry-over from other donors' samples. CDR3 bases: TGTGCCAGCAGAAATTACAGCGGGAGAGACACAGATACGCAGTATTTT. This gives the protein CASRNYSGRDTDTQYF.